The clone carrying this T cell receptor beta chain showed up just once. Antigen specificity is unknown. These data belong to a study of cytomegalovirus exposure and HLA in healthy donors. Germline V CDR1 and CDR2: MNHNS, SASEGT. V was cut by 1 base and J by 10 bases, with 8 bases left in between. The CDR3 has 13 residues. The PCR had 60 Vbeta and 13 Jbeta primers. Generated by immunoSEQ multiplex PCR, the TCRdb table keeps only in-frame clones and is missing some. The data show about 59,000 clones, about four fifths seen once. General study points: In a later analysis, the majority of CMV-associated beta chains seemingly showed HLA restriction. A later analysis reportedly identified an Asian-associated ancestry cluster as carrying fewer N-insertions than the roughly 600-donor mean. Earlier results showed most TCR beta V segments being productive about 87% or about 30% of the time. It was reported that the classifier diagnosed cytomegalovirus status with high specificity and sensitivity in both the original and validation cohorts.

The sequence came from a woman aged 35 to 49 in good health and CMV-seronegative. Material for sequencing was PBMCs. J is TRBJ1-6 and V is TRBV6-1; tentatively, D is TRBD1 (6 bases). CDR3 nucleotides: TGTGCCAGCAGTGAAGGGGGGGGCTCACCCCTCCACTTT. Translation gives CASSEGGGSPLHF.